The 30 T cell receptor beta chains below all came from one sample that was sequenced in a study of OX40 agonist ivuxolimab in advanced cancers. Only in-frame clones appear in the TCRdb table, and some are missing; sequencing was by immunoSEQ multiplex PCR. The table shows around 66,000 clones, with around nine tenths occurring only once. This specimen consisted of CD4+ or CD8+ T cells sorted from blood, obtained in a trial of the OX40 agonist ivuxolimab. These receptors all stem from an adult with an advanced solid tumor such as melanoma, head and neck, liver or kidney cancer.

The chain uses TRBV2 and TRBJ2-1; D is possibly TRBD2 (5 bases). The CDR3 consists of 14 residues. The V gene lost 0 bases and the J gene lost 12 bases, with 15 bases spanning the gap. In germline, CDR1 is SNHLY, CDR2 FYNNEI. The CDR3 sequence is CASSEATGNAGQFF. CDR3 DNA sequence: TGTGCCAGCAGTGAAGCGACGGGGAATGCTGGGCAGTTCTTC.

CDR3 DNA sequence: TGTGCCAGCAGCACGCTCAGGGGGGCCGACAATGAGCAGTTCTTC. Translation: CASSTLRGADNEQFF. This chain links TRBV7-6 with TRBJ2-1; D is possibly TRBD1 (7 bases). This CDR3 region has 15 residues. The V gene lost 5 bases and the J gene lost 5 bases, with 16 bases spanning the gap. Germline V CDR1 and CDR2: SGHVS, FNYEAQ.

This chain uses TRBV6-4 with TRBJ2-7; TRBD2 matches 9 bases. The J segment lost 0 bases and the V segment lost 0 bases, leaving 6 bases of the junction unmatched. The CDR3 contains 17 residues. Germline V gene sequence: CDR1 MRHNA, CDR2 SNTAGT. DNA of the CDR3: TGTGCCAGCAGTGACTCGAAGCGGGGGGCCCCCTCCTACGAGCAGTACTTC. Residues: CASSDSKRGAPSYEQYF.

This clone has a handful of counts. This sequence joins TRBV15 and TRBJ1-6; 10 positions agree with TRBD1. Germline V lookup: CDR1 LNHNV, CDR2 YYDKDF (reference sequence). The CDR3 is 15 residues long. The V segment lost 1 base and the J segment 7 bases; nucleotides outside the gene matches: 1. The CDR3 loop is CATSRGGQGNSPLHF. CDR3 in DNA: TGTGCCACCAGCAGAGGGGGACAGGGGAATTCACCCCTCCACTTT.

This clone was picked up one time. The chain combines TRBV5-1 with TRBJ2-2; weak D call: TRBD2 (6 bases). The CDR3 loop spans 15 amino acids. V lost 5 bases to trimming and J lost 0 bases, with 11 bases between them. Per the germline V gene, CDR1 is SGHRS and CDR2 is YFSETQ. The CDR3 is CASRVVAANTGELFF. CDR3 in DNA: TGCGCCAGCAGGGTGGTAGCGGCGAACACCGGGGAGCTGTTTTTT.

By share, this clone ranks as medium-sized. The chain employs TRBV2 and TRBJ1-2; no firm D call. V dropped 7 bases and J dropped 2 bases, with 8 bases sitting between them. The CDR3 runs 12 residues. Looked up from germline, CDR1 is SNHLY and CDR2 is FYNNEI. The CDR3 protein is CASTAWNYGYTF. DNA of the CDR3: TGTGCCAGCACTGCGTGGAACTATGGCTACACCTTC.

The rearrangement links TRBV4-2 to TRBJ1-2; 7 bases map to TRBD1. Per germline, CDR1 LGHNA and CDR2 YNFKEQ. V was pared by 4 bases and J by 9 bases, with 5 bases of the junction left unmatched. This CDR3 region has 12 residues. The CDR3 DNA is TGTGCCAGCAGCCCCAGACAGGGAAGCTACACCTTC. Encoded protein: CASSPRQGSYTF.

This chain connects TRBV9 to TRBJ2-7; a weak D match, TRBD1 (6 bases). With 4 bases removed from V and 2 bases from J, the gap between germline ends came to 16 bases. This CDR3 contains 15 residues. CDR1 SGDLS and CDR2 YYNGEE come from the germline V gene. CDR3 amino acids: CASSPRDRNTYEQYF. The CDR3 DNA reads TGTGCCAGCAGCCCCCGAGACAGGAACACCTACGAGCAGTACTTC.

This clone has just a few counts. This chain connects TRBV12-5 to TRBJ1-2; D gene ambiguous. There are 12 residues in the CDR3. With 7 bases removed from V and 7 bases from J, the gap between germline ends came to 13 bases. Germline CDR1 reads LGHNT; CDR2 reads FRNRAP. The CDR3 DNA reads TGTGCTAGTGCTTTAGTATCTCTTGGCTACACCTTC. Protein: CASALVSLGYTF.

J is TRBJ1-3 and V is TRBV29-1, with D unresolved. The ends were cut back, 4 bases at V and 1 base at J, with 8 bases in the middle. Germline CDR1 is SQVTM and CDR2 is ANQGSEA. The CDR3 totals 13 residues. The CDR3 loop is CSVVGQSGNTIYF. The CDR3 DNA reads as TGCAGCGTTGTAGGTCAATCTGGAAACACCATATATTTT. The whole variable domain, filled in from reference TRBV29-1 and TRBJ1-3, reads SAVISQKPSRDICQRGTSLTIQCQVDSQVTMMFWYRQQPGQSLTLIATANQGSEATYESGFVIDKFPISRPNLTFSTLTVSNMSPEDSSIYLCSVVGQSGNTIYFGEGSWLTVV.

This sequence joins TRBV7-2 and TRBJ1-2; D uncertain. V was trimmed by 5 bases and J by 3 bases, leaving 19 bases between them. The CDR3 loop spans 16 amino acids. CDR1 SGHTA and CDR2 FQGNSA come from the germline V gene. CDR3 DNA: TGTGCCAGCAGCACCCTAAGCGGGATAAGATACTATGGCTACACCTTC. Encoded protein: CASSTLSGIRYYGYTF. The variable domain in full, completed from reference TRBV7-2 and TRBJ1-2, reads GAGVSQSPSNKVTEKGKDVELRCDPISGHTALYWYRQSLGQGLEFLIYFQGNSAPDKSGLPSDRFSAERTGGSVSTLTIQRTQQEDSAVYLCASSTLSGIRYYGYTFGSGTRLTVV.

The CDR3 spells CASSLWQGHTEAFF. DNA for the CDR3: TGTGCCAGCAGCTTATGGCAGGGCCACACTGAAGCTTTCTTT. The rearrangement uses TRBV7-3 and TRBJ1-1, with a tentative D call TRBD1 (5 bases). This CDR3 comprises 14 residues. V lost 2 bases and J 3 bases, leaving 10 bases between the germline ends. Germline V lookup: CDR1 SGHTA, CDR2 FQGTGA.

The rearrangement uses TRBV23-1 and TRBJ2-3; a weak D match, TRBD2 (6 bases). TRBV23-1 is reported as an ORF; its role is uncertain. The V gene lost 6 bases and the J gene lost 4 bases, with 11 bases spanning the gap. This CDR3 has 13 residues. CDR3 sequence reads: CASRPGRSDTQYF. CDR3 DNA sequence: TGCGCCAGCAGACCAGGGAGGTCAGATACGCAGTATTTT.

In this sample, this clone turned up a few times. CDR3 residues: CASSPAGGNNEQFF. The DNA of the CDR3 is TGTGCCAGCTCACCGGCAGGGGGGAACAATGAGCAGTTCTTC. The rearrangement links TRBV18 to TRBJ2-1, with a weak D call TRBD1 (7 bases). The CDR3 length is 14 residues. The V end was cut by 3 bases, the J end by 5 bases, with 11 bases between. Per germline, CDR1 KGHSH and CDR2 LQKENI.

The chain carries TRBV5-8 and TRBJ2-1; possibly TRBD1 for D (5 bases). The CDR3 spans 14 residues. CDR1 is SGHTS, CDR2 YDEGEE, per germline. V lost 6 bases to trimming and J lost 4 bases, with 14 bases between them. For the CDR3, the DNA is TGTGCCAGCACAACCAGGGTCCTTTACAATGAGCAGTTCTTC. This encodes CASTTRVLYNEQFF.

In its sample, this clone was seen once. The V and J genes are TRBV5-6 and TRBJ1-2; D ambiguous. Trimming left V 1 base short and J 4 bases short, with 8 bases between. The germline V gene has CDR1 SGHDT and CDR2 YYEEEE. CDR3 length equals 13 residues. The CDR3 protein is CASSLTLPYGYTF. CDR3 DNA sequence: TGTGCCAGCAGCTTGACGCTGCCCTATGGCTACACCTTC.

J is TRBJ2-3 and V is TRBV7-2; 10 bases line up with TRBD1. The CDR3 loop spans 15 amino acids. Germline-derived CDR1 and CDR2 are SGHTA and FQGNSA. Trimming removed 5 bases from V and 3 bases from J; junction bases left unmatched: 5. The CDR3 here is CASSGTGALTDTQYF. The DNA of the CDR3 is TGTGCCAGCAGCGGGACAGGGGCTTTGACAGATACGCAGTATTTT.

This sequence joins TRBV6-1 and TRBJ2-1; 9 positions match TRBD2. The CDR3 is 16 residues long. V shed 2 bases and J 5 bases; nucleotides not matched to a gene: 7. The germline V gene encodes CDR1 MNHNS and CDR2 SASEGT. This CDR3 reads CASSERRGRGNNEQFF. Here the CDR3 DNA reads TGTGCCAGCAGTGAACGTCGCGGGAGGGGGAACAATGAGCAGTTCTTC.

This chain links TRBV6-5 with TRBJ1-5; unclear D gene. CDR1 and CDR2 from the germline V gene are MNHEY and SVGAGI. V lost 8 bases and J lost 3, with 11 bases in between. CDR3 length equals 13 residues. CDR3 protein: CASGDALNQPQHF. The CDR3 DNA sequence: TGTGCCAGCGGAGACGCCCTCAATCAGCCCCAGCATTTT.

This clone was seen only once. The chain combines TRBV7-9 with TRBJ1-2; maybe TRBD1 (6 bases). CDR1 is SEHNR and CDR2 is FQNEAQ in the germline V gene (reference sequence). The CDR3 spans 15 residues. V was trimmed by 2 bases and J by 7 bases, leaving 17 bases between them. For the CDR3, the DNA is TGTGCCAGCAGCTTAAATCTGGCGGGGGCGCTTGGCTACACCTTC. It specifies CASSLNLAGALGYTF.

The genes are TRBV7-9 and TRBJ2-2, with D possibly matching TRBD2 (5 bases). Trimming removed 1 base from V and 2 bases from J, with 8 bases in between. This CDR3 has 15 amino acids. Germline assignment: CDR1 SEHNR and CDR2 FQNEAQ (reference sequence). DNA of the CDR3: TGTGCCAGCAGCTTAGGGGAGATAAACACCGGGGAGCTGTTTTTT. It is translated as CASSLGEINTGELFF.

The chain joins TRBV7-6 to TRBJ2-5, with 8 nucleotides matching TRBD2. Trimming cost V 8 bases and J 5 bases; bases outside gene matches: 16. The germline gives CDR1 SGHVS, CDR2 FNYEAQ. The CDR3 is 16 amino acids. CDR3 protein: CASHPTGLGRQETQYF. DNA of the CDR3: TGTGCCAGCCACCCGACGGGACTAGGCCGCCAGGAGACCCAGTACTTC.

In its sample, this clone was seen a few times. The genes are TRBV19 and TRBJ1-4, with 9 nucleotides matching TRBD1. This CDR3 comprises 14 residues. Germline-derived CDR1 and CDR2 are LNHDA and SQIVND (reference sequence). After removal of 5 bases from V and 8 bases from J, the junction contained 6 bases not matched to a gene. The CDR3 nucleotides are TGTGCCAGTAGTGACGGGACAGGGAGGGAAAAACTGTTTTTT. It is translated as CASSDGTGREKLFF.

The V call is TRBV5-1, the J call TRBJ2-3; no reliable D call. In germline, CDR1 is SGHRS, CDR2 YFSETQ. This CDR3 is built from 12 residues. V was shortened by 4 bases and J by 6 bases, with 9 bases between the two germline ends. The DNA for the CDR3 is TGCGCCAGCAGCCCGGCCCTGGATACGCAGTATTTT. The encoded protein is CASSPALDTQYF.

The V gene is TRBV7-8, the J gene TRBJ2-7, with D hard to call. The V end was cut by 1 base, the J end by 5 bases, with 6 bases between. In germline, CDR1 is SGHVS, CDR2 FQNEAQ. The CDR3 has 12 residues. For the CDR3, the DNA is TGTGCCAGCAGCTTAGATCTCAACGAGCAGTACTTC. The encoded protein is CASSLDLNEQYF.

The chain employs TRBV7-2 and TRBJ2-7; 9 nucleotides agree with TRBD1. The V gene's germline CDR1 is SGHTA and CDR2 FQGNSA. The CDR3 totals 16 residues. The V and J ends lost 1 base and 2 bases, in that order; junction bases with no gene match: 6. CDR3 coding DNA: TGTGCCAGCAGCTTAGGGACAGGGGCCACAACCTACGAGCAGTACTTC. The encoded protein is CASSLGTGATTYEQYF.

This chain joins TRBV6-5 and TRBJ2-7; D not certain. Trimming left V 4 bases short and J 0 bases short, with 7 bases between. The CDR3 extends over 13 amino acids. Per the germline V gene, CDR1 is MNHEY and CDR2 is SVGAGI. CDR3 in DNA: TGTGCCAGCAGTTTGAGGAGCTCCTACGAGCAGTACTTC. This encodes CASSLRSSYEQYF.

This clone appeared a single time. The chain links TRBV4-1 to TRBJ1-5; D is unclear. Trimming cost V 1 base and J 2 bases, with 9 bases left between them. The CDR3 sequence is 15 residues long. From germline, CDR1 is MGHRA and CDR2 YSYEKL. CDR3: CASSQGLFGNQPQHF. The CDR3 nucleotides read TGCGCCAGCAGCCAAGGGCTTTTTGGCAATCAGCCCCAGCATTTT.

J is TRBJ1-1 and V is TRBV7-3, with D maybe TRBD1 (5 bases). Germline V CDR1 and CDR2: SGHTA, FQGTGA. Trimming removed 1 base at V and 7 bases at J, with 10 bases between. The CDR3 runs to 13 residues. CDR3 amino acids: CASSLSSGFEAFF. The DNA of the CDR3 is TGTGCCAGCAGCTTAAGTTCAGGGTTTGAAGCTTTCTTT.

The chain is built from TRBV6-1 and TRBJ1-2; D gene ambiguous. V gave up 3 bases and J gave up 4 bases, with 12 bases separating them. The CDR3 consists of 14 residues. Germline CDR1 MNHNS, CDR2 SASEGT. CDR3 nucleotides: TGTGCCAGCAGTGACCCGGGTCTCCCCTATGGCTACACCTTC. It codes for CASSDPGLPYGYTF.